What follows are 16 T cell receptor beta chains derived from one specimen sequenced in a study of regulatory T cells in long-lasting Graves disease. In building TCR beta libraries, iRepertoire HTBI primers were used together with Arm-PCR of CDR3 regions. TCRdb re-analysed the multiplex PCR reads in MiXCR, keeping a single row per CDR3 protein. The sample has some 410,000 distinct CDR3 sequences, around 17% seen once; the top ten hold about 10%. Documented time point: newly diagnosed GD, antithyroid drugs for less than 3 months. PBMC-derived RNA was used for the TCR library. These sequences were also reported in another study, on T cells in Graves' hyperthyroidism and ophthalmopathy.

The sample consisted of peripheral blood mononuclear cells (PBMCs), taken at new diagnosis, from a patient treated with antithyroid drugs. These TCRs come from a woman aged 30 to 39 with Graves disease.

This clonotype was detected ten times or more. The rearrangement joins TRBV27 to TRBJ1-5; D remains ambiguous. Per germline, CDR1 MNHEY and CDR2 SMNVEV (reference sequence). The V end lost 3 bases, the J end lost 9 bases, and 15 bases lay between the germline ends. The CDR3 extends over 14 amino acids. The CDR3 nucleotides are TGTGCCAGCAGTTTGGTCGCGCCTCGGGGGCCCCAGCATTTT. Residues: CASSLVAPRGPQHF.

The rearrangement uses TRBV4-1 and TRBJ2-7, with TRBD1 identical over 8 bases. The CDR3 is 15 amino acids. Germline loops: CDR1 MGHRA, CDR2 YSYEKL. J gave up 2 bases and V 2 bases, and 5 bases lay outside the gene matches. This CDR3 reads CASSQMGTGPYEQYF. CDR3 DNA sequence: TGCGCCAGCAGCCAAATGGGGACAGGACCCTACGAGCAGTACTTC.

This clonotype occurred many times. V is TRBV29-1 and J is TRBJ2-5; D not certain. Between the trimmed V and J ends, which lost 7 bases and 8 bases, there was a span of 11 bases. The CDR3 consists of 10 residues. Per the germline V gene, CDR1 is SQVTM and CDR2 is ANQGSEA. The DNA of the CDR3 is TGCAGCGCGACCCAGAACACCCAGTACTTC. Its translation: CSATQNTQYF.

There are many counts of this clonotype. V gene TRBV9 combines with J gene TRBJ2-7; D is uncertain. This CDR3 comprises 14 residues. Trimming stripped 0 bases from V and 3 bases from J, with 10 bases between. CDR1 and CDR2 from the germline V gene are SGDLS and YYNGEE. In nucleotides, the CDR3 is TGTGCCAGCAGCGTAGGAGGAGAAGGCTACGAGCAGTACTTC. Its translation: CASSVGGEGYEQYF.

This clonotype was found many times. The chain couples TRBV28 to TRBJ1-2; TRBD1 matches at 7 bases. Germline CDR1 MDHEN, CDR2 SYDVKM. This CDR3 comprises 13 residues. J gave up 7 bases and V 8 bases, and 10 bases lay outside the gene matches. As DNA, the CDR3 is TGTGCCAGCGTGGACAGGACTTACGGTGGCTACACCTTC. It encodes CASVDRTYGGYTF.

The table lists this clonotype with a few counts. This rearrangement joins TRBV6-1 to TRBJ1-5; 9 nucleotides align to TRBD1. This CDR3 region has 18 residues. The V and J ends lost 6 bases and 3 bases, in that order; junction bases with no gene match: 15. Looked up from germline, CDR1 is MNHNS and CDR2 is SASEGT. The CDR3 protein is CASSRPSTGGDYNQPQHF. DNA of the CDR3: TGTGCCAGCAGCCGTCCCAGTACAGGGGGCGATTACAATCAGCCCCAGCATTTT.

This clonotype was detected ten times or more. The CDR3 DNA reads as TGTGCCAGCGATGGGGACAGGGTCTCGGAAAACACCATATATTTT. This encodes CASDGDRVSENTIYF. This chain links TRBV28 with TRBJ1-3; 9 bases agree with TRBD1. Germline values: CDR1 MDHEN, CDR2 SYDVKM. V shed 8 bases, J shed 6 bases, and the junction held 11 bases outside the gene matches. The CDR3 runs to 15 residues.

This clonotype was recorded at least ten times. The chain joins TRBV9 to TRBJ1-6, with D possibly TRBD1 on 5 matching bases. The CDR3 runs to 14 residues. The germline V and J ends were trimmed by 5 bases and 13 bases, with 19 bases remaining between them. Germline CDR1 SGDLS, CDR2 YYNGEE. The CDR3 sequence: CASRPGGADGPLHF. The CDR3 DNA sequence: TGTGCCAGCAGGCCCGGAGGGGCAGACGGTCCCCTCCACTTT.

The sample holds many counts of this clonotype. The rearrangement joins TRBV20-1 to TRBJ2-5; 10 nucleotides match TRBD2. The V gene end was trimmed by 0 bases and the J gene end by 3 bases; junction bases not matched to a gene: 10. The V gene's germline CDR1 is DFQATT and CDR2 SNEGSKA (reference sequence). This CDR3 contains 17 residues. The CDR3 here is CSARDQGLAGAKETQYF. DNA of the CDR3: TGCAGTGCTAGAGATCAAGGGCTAGCGGGGGCCAAAGAGACCCAGTACTTC.

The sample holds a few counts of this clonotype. CDR3 protein: CASSPYSSFNEKLFF. CDR3 bases: TGTGCCAGCAGCCCCTACAGCTCATTCAATGAAAAACTGTTTTTT. The V call is TRBV3-1, the J call TRBJ1-4, with D unclear. CDR1 and CDR2 (germline): LGHDT, YNNKEL (reference sequence). This CDR3 region has 15 residues. Trimming pared 4 bases from V and 5 bases from J, leaving 14 bases between.

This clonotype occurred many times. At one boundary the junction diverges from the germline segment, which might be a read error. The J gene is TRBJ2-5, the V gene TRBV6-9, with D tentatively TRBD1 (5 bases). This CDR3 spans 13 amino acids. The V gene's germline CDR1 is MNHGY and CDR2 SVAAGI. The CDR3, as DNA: TGTGCCAGCAGTTACTCCCTTCTGGCAGGGCTCCGCTTC. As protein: CASSYSLLAGLRF.

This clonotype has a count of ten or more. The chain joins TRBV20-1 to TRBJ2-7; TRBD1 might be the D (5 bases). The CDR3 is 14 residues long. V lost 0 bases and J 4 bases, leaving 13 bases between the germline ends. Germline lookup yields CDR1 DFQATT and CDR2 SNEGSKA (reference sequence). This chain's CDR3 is CSAREGGKGYEQYF. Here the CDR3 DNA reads TGCAGTGCTAGAGAGGGCGGAAAGGGGTACGAGCAGTACTTC.

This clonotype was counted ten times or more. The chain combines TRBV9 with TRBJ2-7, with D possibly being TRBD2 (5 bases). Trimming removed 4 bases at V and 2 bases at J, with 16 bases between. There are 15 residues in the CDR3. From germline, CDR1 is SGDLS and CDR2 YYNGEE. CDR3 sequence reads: CASSLGFGVAYEQYF. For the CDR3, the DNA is TGTGCCAGCAGCTTGGGGTTCGGGGTTGCCTACGAGCAGTACTTC.

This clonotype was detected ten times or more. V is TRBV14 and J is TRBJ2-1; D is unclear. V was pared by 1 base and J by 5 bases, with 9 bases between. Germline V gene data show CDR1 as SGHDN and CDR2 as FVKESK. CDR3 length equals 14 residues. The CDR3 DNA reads TGTGCCAGCAGCCAAGTTGTGTCCAACAATGAGCAGTTCTTC. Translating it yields CASSQVVSNNEQFF.

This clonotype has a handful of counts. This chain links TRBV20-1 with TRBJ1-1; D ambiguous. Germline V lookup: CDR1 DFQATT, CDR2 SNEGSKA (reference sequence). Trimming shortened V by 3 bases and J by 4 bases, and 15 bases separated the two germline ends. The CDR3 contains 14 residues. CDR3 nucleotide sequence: TGCAGTGCTAGTGGCGGAGGGAAGGGCACTGAAGCTTTCTTT. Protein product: CSASGGGKGTEAFF.

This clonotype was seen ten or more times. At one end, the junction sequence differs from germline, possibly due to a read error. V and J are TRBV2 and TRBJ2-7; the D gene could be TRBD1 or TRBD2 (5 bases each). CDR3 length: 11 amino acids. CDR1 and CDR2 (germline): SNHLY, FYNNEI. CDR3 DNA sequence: TGTGCCAGCAGCTACCCCGGGACGAGCATCTTC. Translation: CASSYPGTSIF.